This T cell receptor (beta chain) was identified in a study of human T cells and chemical hapten exposure. Study summary: Patients received weekly diphenylcyclopropenone doses to the scalp throughout the approximately 25-week study. Study observations and caveats: TCRs above 1 in 1000 frequency did not change with DPC sensitization.

The time point: patch test 1, 2 weeks after DPC sensitization. Indicated treatment: therapeutic diphenylcyclopropenone sensitization with weekly scalp DPC. Phlebotomy was performed prior to application of every patch test. Trimming stripped 1 base from V and 2 bases from J, with 8 bases between. Germline V CDR1 and CDR2: DFQATT, SNEGSKA (reference sequence). The length of the CDR3 is 13 residues. TCRdb reanalysed the RACE reads using MiXCR and keeps one entry per CDR3 protein. The sample includes about 340,000 distinct CDR3 sequences, under 8% seen only once; the top ten take about 8%. The sample holds a few counts of this clonotype. Its antigen is not identified.

The source of this sequence is a woman younger than 35 with alopecia areata. Some clones in this sample may be carry-over from other donors' samples. This sequence joins TRBV20-1 and TRBJ1-2; TRBD1 might be the D (6 bases). The sequencing used whole blood, collected in connection with sensitization to the hapten diphenylcyclopropenone (DPC). As DNA, the CDR3 is TGCAGTGCTAGAGGACAGGCAAACTATGGCTACACCTTC. Translated, it gives CSARGQANYGYTF.